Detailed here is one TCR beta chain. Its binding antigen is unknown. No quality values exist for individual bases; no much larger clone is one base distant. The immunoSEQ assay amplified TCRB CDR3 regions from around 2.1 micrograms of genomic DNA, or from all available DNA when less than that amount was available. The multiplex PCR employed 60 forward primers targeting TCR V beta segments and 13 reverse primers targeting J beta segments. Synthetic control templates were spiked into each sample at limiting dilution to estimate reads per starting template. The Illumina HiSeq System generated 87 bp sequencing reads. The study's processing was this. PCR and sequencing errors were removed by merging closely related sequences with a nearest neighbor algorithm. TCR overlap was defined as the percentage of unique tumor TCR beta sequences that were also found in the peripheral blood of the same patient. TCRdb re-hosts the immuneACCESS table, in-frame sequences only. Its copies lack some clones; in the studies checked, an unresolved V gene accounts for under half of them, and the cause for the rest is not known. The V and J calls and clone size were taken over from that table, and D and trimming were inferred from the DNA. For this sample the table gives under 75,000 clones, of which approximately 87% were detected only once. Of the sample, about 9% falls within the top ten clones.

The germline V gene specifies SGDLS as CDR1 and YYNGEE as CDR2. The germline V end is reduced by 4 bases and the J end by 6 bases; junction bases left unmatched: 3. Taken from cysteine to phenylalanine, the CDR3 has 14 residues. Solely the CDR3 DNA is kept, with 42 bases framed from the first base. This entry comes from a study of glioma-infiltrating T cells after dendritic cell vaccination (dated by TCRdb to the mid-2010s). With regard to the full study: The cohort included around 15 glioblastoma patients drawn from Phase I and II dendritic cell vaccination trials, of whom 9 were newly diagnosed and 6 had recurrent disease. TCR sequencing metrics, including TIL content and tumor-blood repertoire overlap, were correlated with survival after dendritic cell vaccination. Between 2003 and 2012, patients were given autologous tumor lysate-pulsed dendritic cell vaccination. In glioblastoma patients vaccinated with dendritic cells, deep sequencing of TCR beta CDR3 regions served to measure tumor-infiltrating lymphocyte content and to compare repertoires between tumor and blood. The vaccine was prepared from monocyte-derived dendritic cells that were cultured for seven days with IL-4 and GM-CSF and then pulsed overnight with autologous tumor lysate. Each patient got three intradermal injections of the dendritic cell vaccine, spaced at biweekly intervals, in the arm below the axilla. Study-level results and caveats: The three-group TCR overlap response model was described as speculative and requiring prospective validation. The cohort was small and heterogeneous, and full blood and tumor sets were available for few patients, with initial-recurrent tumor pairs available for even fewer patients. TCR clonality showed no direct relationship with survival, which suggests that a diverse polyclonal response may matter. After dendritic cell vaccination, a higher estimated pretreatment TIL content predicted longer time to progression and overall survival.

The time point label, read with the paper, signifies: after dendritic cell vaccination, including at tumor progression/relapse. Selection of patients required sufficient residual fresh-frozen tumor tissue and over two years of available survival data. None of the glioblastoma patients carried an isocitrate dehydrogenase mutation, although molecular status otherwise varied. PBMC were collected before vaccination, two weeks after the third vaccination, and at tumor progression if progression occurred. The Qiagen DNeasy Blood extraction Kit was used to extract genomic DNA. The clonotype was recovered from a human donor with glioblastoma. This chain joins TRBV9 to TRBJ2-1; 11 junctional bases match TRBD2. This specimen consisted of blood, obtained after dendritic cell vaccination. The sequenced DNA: TGTGCCAGCAGCATAGGGACTAGCGGCAATGAGCAGTTCTTC. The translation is CASSIGTSGNEQFF.